This entry lists 25 T cell receptor beta chains sequenced from one sample in a study of spatial heterogeneity in lung cancer. Time point defined: sample taken at primary tumor resection. Unsorted whole RNA from tumor, nontumor lung or frozen PBMC underwent sequencing. One entry per CDR3 protein results from TCRdb running MiXCR on the 5' RACE reads. The table has 75,000 to 85,000 distinct CDR3 sequences, approximately 18% seen once. The specimen comprised PBMCs, sampled at surgery. The receptors stem from a male donor with early-stage non-small cell lung cancer.

The chain recombines TRBV20-1 with TRBJ2-7, with 10 bases lining up with TRBD1. Germline loops: CDR1 DFQATT, CDR2 SNEGSKA (reference sequence). Losses at the gene ends were 6 bases for V and 2 bases for J; bases not matched to a gene: 7. The CDR3 covers 14 residues. The CDR3 sequence: CSATSGTGAYEQYF. As DNA, the CDR3 is TGCAGTGCCACCTCCGGGACAGGGGCCTACGAGCAGTACTTC.

This clonotype was observed at least ten times. Here the CDR3 DNA reads TGTGCCAGCAGTTTCGGCTCGTCACAAGAGACCCAGTACTTC. Its protein product is CASSFGSSQETQYF. The chain couples TRBV12-3 or TRBV12-4 to TRBJ2-5, with D unclear. There are 14 residues in the CDR3. V lost 3 bases and J lost 2, with 10 bases in between.

This clonotype was seen at least ten times. The CDR3 loop is CASSVGDSQETQYF. CDR3 coding DNA: TGTGCCAGCAGCGTGGGGGACAGCCAAGAGACCCAGTACTTC. The rearrangement uses TRBV9 and TRBJ2-5, with TRBD1 identical over 7 bases. The CDR3 has 14 amino acids. After removal of 2 bases from V and 1 base from J, the junction contained 2 bases not matched to a gene. Germline V gene sequence: CDR1 SGDLS, CDR2 YYNGEE.

The chain employs TRBV18 and TRBJ2-3; TRBD1 is a possible D gene (5 bases). Germline lookup yields CDR1 KGHSH and CDR2 LQKENI. The CDR3 covers 12 residues. The germline V and J ends were trimmed by 2 bases and 6 bases, with 6 bases remaining between them. The CDR3 coding sequence is TGTGCCAGCTCACCAAAGGGGGATACGCAGTATTTT. Amino acid sequence: CASSPKGDTQYF.

V gene TRBV2 combines with J gene TRBJ2-7; D uncertain. V dropped 3 bases and J dropped 1 base, with 10 bases sitting between them. The CDR3 covers 14 residues. The germline V gene encodes CDR1 SNHLY and CDR2 FYNNEI. Written as DNA, the CDR3 is TGTGCCAGCAGTGATTACCGGATTTCCTACGAGCAGTACTTC. Amino acids: CASSDYRISYEQYF.

This clonotype appeared a few times. The chain uses TRBV11-3 and TRBJ2-2; TRBD1 is a possible D gene (6 bases). CDR3 size: 16 residues. V lost 5 bases and J lost 0, with 13 bases in between. The germline V gene encodes CDR1 SGHNT and CDR2 YENEEA. CDR3 sequence reads: CASSPSRGSNTGELFF. Here the CDR3 DNA reads TGTGCCAGCAGCCCCAGCAGGGGCTCGAACACCGGGGAGCTGTTTTTT.

This clonotype was picked up one time. This chain links TRBV2 with TRBJ2-1; 7 bases align to TRBD1. V shed 10 bases and J 7 bases; nucleotides not matched to a gene: 10. This CDR3 spans 13 amino acids. Germline values: CDR1 SNHLY, CDR2 FYNNEI. The CDR3 region is CATLRQGVNEQFF. CDR3 nucleotides: TGTGCCACCTTGAGACAGGGAGTGAATGAGCAGTTCTTC.

This clonotype was detected a few times. CDR3 sequence: CASSEGAGVLNEQFF. The CDR3 DNA is TGTGCCAGCAGTGAAGGAGCGGGAGTACTCAATGAGCAGTTCTTC. V and J are TRBV6-1 and TRBJ2-1; 8 bases agree with TRBD2. The CDR3 is made up of 15 amino acids. Losses at the gene ends were 1 base for V and 6 bases for J; bases not matched to a gene: 5. Germline CDR1 reads MNHNS; CDR2 reads SASEGT.

This clonotype has just a few counts. The V and J genes are TRBV7-6 and TRBJ2-3; 9 positions agree with TRBD2. V lost 1 base to trimming and J lost 6 bases; unmatched junction nucleotides: 8. The CDR3 totals 16 residues. Germline-derived CDR1 and CDR2 are SGHVS and FNYEAQ. The chain's CDR3 is CASSLGSGGPGDTQYF. The CDR3 nucleotides are TGTGCCAGCAGCTTAGGTAGCGGGGGCCCTGGGGATACGCAGTATTTT.

V and J are TRBV11-1 and TRBJ2-1; TRBD2 agrees at 10 bases. The CDR3 contains 15 residues. Germline V gene lookup returns CDR1 SGHAT and CDR2 FQDESV (reference sequence). J lost 7 bases, V lost 5 bases, and 8 bases had no gene match. The CDR3 nucleotides read TGTGCCAGCAGCCGTCTAGCGGGGGAGTATAATGAGCAGTTCTTC. It codes for CASSRLAGEYNEQFF.

This clonotype was seen at least ten times. This sequence joins TRBV12-3 or TRBV12-4 and TRBJ1-2; D remains unclear. With 5 bases removed from V and 0 bases from J, the gap between germline ends came to 7 bases. This CDR3 is 13 amino acids long. Written as DNA, the CDR3 is TGTGCCAGCAGTCCCCTGGCTAACTATGGCTACACCTTC. Its protein product is CASSPLANYGYTF.

The V and J genes are TRBV7-2 and TRBJ2-1; TRBD2 matches 10 bases. Germline CDR1 SGHTA, CDR2 FQGNSA. Trimming at V came to 2 bases and at J to 6 bases, leaving 4 bases not matched to a gene. The CDR3 totals 15 residues. The DNA of the CDR3 is TGTGCCAGCAGCTTACTAGCGGGGGCCCCCAATGAGCAGTTCTTC. This sequence encodes CASSLLAGAPNEQFF.

This clonotype was seen a few times. V usage is TRBV28 and J usage is TRBJ1-4; D gene unclear. CDR1 is MDHEN, CDR2 SYDVKM, per germline. The V gene lost 6 bases and the J gene lost 5 bases, with 4 bases spanning the gap. CDR3 length: 11 amino acids. CDR3 in DNA: TGTGCCAGCAGCCCGAATGAAAAACTGTTTTTT. Its protein product is CASSPNEKLFF.

This sequence joins TRBV2 and TRBJ2-3, with D maybe TRBD2 (6 bases). CDR3 length: 15 residues. Germline V gives CDR1 SNHLY, CDR2 FYNNEI. Trimming removed 1 base at V and 5 bases at J, with 13 bases between. The CDR3 coding sequence is TGTGCCAGCAGTGAAGTACGCGGGGCGGGAGATACGCAGTATTTT. Translating it yields CASSEVRGAGDTQYF.

This clonotype was seen a handful of times. The CDR3 is CATFAASGNNEQFF. For the CDR3, the DNA is TGTGCCACTTTCGCCGCGTCGGGAAACAATGAGCAGTTCTTC. The J gene is TRBJ2-1, the V gene TRBV27; weak D call: TRBD2 (5 bases). The V gene lost 10 bases and the J gene lost 5 bases, with 18 bases spanning the gap. Germline CDR1 is MNHEY and CDR2 is SMNVEV (reference sequence). This CDR3 is built from 14 residues.

The genes are TRBV29-1 and TRBJ2-7; D perhaps matches TRBD1 (6 bases). Germline V gene sequence: CDR1 SQVTM, CDR2 ANQGSEA. V shed 6 bases and J shed 2 bases, with 17 bases lying between them. The CDR3 runs 14 residues. CDR3 region: CSVARTVEAYEQYF. For the CDR3, the DNA is TGCAGCGTCGCCCGGACAGTAGAAGCCTACGAGCAGTACTTC.

This clonotype has just a few counts. The DNA of the CDR3 is TGCGCCAGCAGCTTGGTTACAGACGAGCAGTACTTC. It yields the protein CASSLVTDEQYF. The chain joins TRBV5-1 to TRBJ2-7; D is unclear. Germline V gene lookup returns CDR1 SGHRS and CDR2 YFSETQ. Trimming removed 0 bases from V and 5 bases from J, with 6 bases in between. The CDR3 is 12 amino acids.

J is TRBJ2-2 and V is TRBV10-2; no definite D call. Germline V gives CDR1 WSHSY, CDR2 SAAADI. Trimming removed 4 bases at V and 1 base at J, with 13 bases between. The CDR3 length is 16 residues. The CDR3 is CASSASPDGNTGELFF. CDR3 sequence (DNA): TGCGCCAGCAGTGCCTCCCCGGACGGGAACACCGGGGAGCTGTTTTTT.

This clonotype showed up many times. The rearrangement joins TRBV28 to TRBJ2-3; D might be TRBD2 (5 bases). The CDR3 is made up of 15 amino acids. Germline lookup yields CDR1 MDHEN and CDR2 SYDVKM. V dropped 6 bases and J dropped 2 bases, with 15 bases sitting between them. CDR3: CASSPSSYPTDTQYF. CDR3 nucleotide sequence: TGTGCCAGCAGCCCTTCTAGCTACCCCACAGATACGCAGTATTTT.

Only a few counts were recorded for this clonotype. J is TRBJ1-2 and V is TRBV7-2, with no clear D. Trimming took off 2 bases at V and 5 bases at J, with 9 bases between the two ends. The CDR3 has 13 residues. Germline V lookup: CDR1 SGHTA, CDR2 FQGNSA. The CDR3 DNA reads TGTGCCAGCAGCTTAAACATGGGATATGGCTACACCTTC. It specifies CASSLNMGYGYTF.

The chain combines TRBV20-1 with TRBJ2-7; 9 bases agree with TRBD1. CDR3 length equals 15 residues. V was clipped by 0 bases and J by 2 bases; unmatched bases: 5. Germline CDR1 reads DFQATT; CDR2 reads SNEGSKA (reference sequence). CDR3 sequence: CSARDVGTGTYEQYF. The DNA for the CDR3 is TGCAGTGCTAGAGATGTAGGGACAGGGACCTACGAGCAGTACTTC.

This clonotype was detected only a few times. The chain is built from TRBV28 and TRBJ1-6; no clear D gene. There are 14 residues in the CDR3. CDR1 is MDHEN, CDR2 SYDVKM, per germline. Trimming cost V 6 bases and J 5 bases, with 11 bases left between them. CDR3 nucleotide sequence: TGTGCCAGCAGATCCGGGATCCATAATTCACCCCTCCACTTT. Amino acid sequence: CASRSGIHNSPLHF.

This clonotype was picked up a small number of times. V and J are TRBV7-9 and TRBJ1-5; a weak D match, TRBD1 (5 bases). CDR3 length: 15 residues. Germline values: CDR1 SEHNR, CDR2 FQNEAQ (reference sequence). Trimming shortened V by 5 bases and J by 2 bases, and 13 bases separated the two germline ends. The CDR3 region is CASSGDLLGNQPQHF. CDR3 coding DNA: TGTGCCAGCAGCGGGGACTTGCTCGGCAATCAGCCCCAGCATTTT.

This clonotype has a handful of counts. The rearrangement links TRBV6-5 to TRBJ2-7; TRBD2 aligns across 7 bases. This CDR3 region has 15 residues. Germline V gives CDR1 MNHEY, CDR2 SVGAGI. Trimming took 6 bases from V and 4 from J; bases not matched to a gene: 12. The CDR3 DNA sequence: TGTGCCAGCAGCAGAACGGGGGGAGGTTTGTACGAGCAGTACTTC. Amino acid sequence: CASSRTGGGLYEQYF.

The sample holds many counts of this clonotype. The V call is TRBV10-3, the J call TRBJ2-3, with 9 bases matching TRBD1. This CDR3 has 15 amino acids. V was clipped by 5 bases and J by 0 bases; unmatched bases: 3. The germline CDR1 and CDR2 sequences are ENHRY and SYGVKD. The CDR3 sequence is CAISPGTGSTDTQYF. For the CDR3, the DNA is TGTGCCATCAGTCCTGGGACAGGGAGCACAGATACGCAGTATTTT.